These 11 T cell receptor beta chains were all obtained from the same sample, sequenced in a study of T cell changes during pregnancy in multiple sclerosis. The assay was immunoSEQ multiplex PCR, and TCRdb's table has in-frame clones only and misses some. The repertoire holds approximately 89,000 clones, with 94% as singletons. Sample: peripheral blood, taken in the third trimester of pregnancy. These receptor sequences come from a female donor with multiple sclerosis, enrolled in a pregnancy study.

The rearrangement links TRBV7-8 to TRBJ2-2, with 15 bases lining up with TRBD2. The V gene's germline CDR1 is SGHVS and CDR2 FQNEAQ. J gave up 4 bases and V 5 bases, and 11 bases lay outside the gene matches. CDR3 length: 19 amino acids. The CDR3 reads CASSRTGTSGGRGTGELFF. The CDR3 DNA follows: TGTGCCAGCAGCAGAACCGGGACTAGCGGGGGGCGGGGCACCGGGGAGCTGTTTTTT.

This rearrangement joins TRBV19 to TRBJ1-2; 7 nucleotides line up with TRBD1. CDR1 and CDR2 (germline): LNHDA, SQIVND (reference sequence). This CDR3 comprises 13 residues. V lost 7 bases and J lost 2; bases outside the gene matches: 4. CDR3 nucleotides: TGTGCCAGTAATCCGGGACAGAACTATGGCTACACCTTC. It is translated as CASNPGQNYGYTF. The complete variable domain, with remaining parts taken from reference TRBV19 and TRBJ1-2, reads DGGITQSPKYLFRKEGQNVTLSCEQNLNHDAMYWYRQDPGQGLRLIYYSQIVNDFQKGDIAEGYSVSREKKESFPLTVTSAQKNPTAFYLCASNPGQNYGYTFGSGTRLTVV.

V is TRBV7-9 and J is TRBJ1-1, with 8 bases fitting TRBD1. V lost 4 bases, J lost 1 base, and 5 bases stayed unmatched. The CDR3 consists of 15 residues. Germline V gene data show CDR1 as SEHNR and CDR2 as FQNEAQ (reference sequence). The CDR3 DNA reads as TGTGCCAGCAGCTGGACAGGGACTCCGAACACTGAAGCTTTCTTT. Amino acid sequence: CASSWTGTPNTEAFF. The full variable domain, completed using reference TRBV7-9 and TRBJ1-1, is DTGVSQNPRHKITKRGQNVTFRCDPISEHNRLYWYRQTLGQGPEFLTYFQNEAQLEKSRLLSDRFSAERPKGSFSTLEIQRTEQGDSAMYLCASSWTGTPNTEAFFGQGTRLTVV.

The chain employs TRBV27 and TRBJ1-5; perhaps TRBD1 as D (6 bases). CDR1 and CDR2 from the germline V gene are MNHEY and SMNVEV (reference sequence). This CDR3 region has 15 residues. V was clipped by 0 bases and J by 1 base, with 7 bases between them. CDR3 sequence (DNA): TGTGCCAGCAGTTTATCGAGGGGGAGCAATCAGCCCCAGCATTTT. This gives the protein CASSLSRGSNQPQHF.

The V gene is TRBV19, the J gene TRBJ1-4, with D unresolved. Germline values: CDR1 LNHDA, CDR2 SQIVND (reference sequence). Trimming took off 3 bases at V and 7 bases at J, with 24 bases between the two ends. The CDR3 consists of 18 residues. CDR3 in DNA: TGTGCCAGTAGTATCCTTGGGAGCTCCGGGTTGACGGGTGAAAAACTGTTTTTT. This codes for CASSILGSSGLTGEKLFF.

The gene calls are TRBV7-9 and TRBJ2-1; 10 bases fit TRBD2. Losses at the gene ends were 5 bases for V and 2 bases for J; bases not matched to a gene: 9. Looked up from germline, CDR1 is SEHNR and CDR2 is FQNEAQ (reference sequence). The CDR3 runs to 17 residues. The CDR3 is CASSDWLAGDAYNEQFF. DNA for the CDR3: TGTGCCAGCAGCGATTGGCTAGCGGGGGACGCCTACAATGAGCAGTTCTTC.

J is TRBJ1-1 and V is TRBV19, with TRBD1 as a possible D gene (5 bases). The V end lost 6 bases, the J end lost 3 bases, and 11 bases lay between the germline ends. The CDR3 sequence is 13 residues long. Germline CDR1 is LNHDA and CDR2 is SQIVND (reference sequence). As DNA, the CDR3 is TGTGCCAGTAGCCAAGACAGCGACACTGAAGCTTTCTTT. It yields the protein CASSQDSDTEAFF.

The chain combines TRBV18 with TRBJ1-6; D is possibly TRBD1 (5 bases). Germline lookup yields CDR1 KGHSH and CDR2 LQKENI. V dropped 2 bases and J dropped 9 bases, with 14 bases sitting between them. The CDR3 is made up of 15 amino acids. The CDR3 nucleotides read TGTGCCAGCTCACCAGATCCAGGGTCGGGTTCACCCCTCCACTTT. This encodes CASSPDPGSGSPLHF.

The rearrangement uses TRBV5-1 and TRBJ1-3; a possible D gene is TRBD1 (5 bases). The CDR3 loop spans 16 amino acids. CDR1 SGHRS and CDR2 YFSETQ come from the germline V gene. The V and J ends lost 5 bases and 2 bases respectively, with 17 bases between them. The CDR3 DNA sequence: TGCGCCAGCAGTTTGTGGGGCGACATAGCTGGAAACACCATATATTTT. It is translated as CASSLWGDIAGNTIYF.

Only one count was recorded for this clone. V gene TRBV6-6 combines with J gene TRBJ1-1, with 7 positions matching TRBD1. CDR3 length equals 15 residues. The V gene end was trimmed by 4 bases and the J gene end by 6 bases; junction bases not matched to a gene: 11. Germline lookup yields CDR1 MNHNY and CDR2 SVGAGI (reference sequence). The CDR3 protein is CASSLPQTGISEAFF. The CDR3 coding sequence is TGTGCCAGCAGTTTACCCCAGACAGGGATCTCTGAAGCTTTCTTT.

The gene calls are TRBV6-5 and TRBJ1-1, with a tentative D call TRBD1 (5 bases). The CDR3 covers 12 residues. V was trimmed by 2 bases and J by 5 bases, leaving 6 bases between them. Germline CDR1 is MNHEY and CDR2 is SVGAGI. CDR3 sequence (DNA): TGTGCCAGCAGTTACGGGGGGACTGAAGCTTTCTTT. As protein: CASSYGGTEAFF.